This entry lists 31 T cell receptor beta chains sequenced from one sample in a study of blood T cell repertoires in COVID-19. TCRdb keeps only in-frame clones here, not all; method: immunoSEQ multiplex PCR. The sample records roughly 120,000 clones, 85% being singletons. The sequencing sample was made of peripheral blood. Receptor source: a human donor in a cohort sampled during active COVID-19.

The chain couples TRBV18 to TRBJ2-3; TRBD2 aligns across 7 bases. V was pared by 4 bases and J by 2 bases, with 3 bases of the junction left unmatched. In germline, CDR1 is KGHSH, CDR2 LQKENI. This CDR3 has 14 residues. The CDR3 loop reads CASSRRDYTDTQYF. CDR3 nucleotides: TGTGCCAGCTCACGACGGGACTACACAGATACGCAGTATTTT.

V is TRBV30 and J is TRBJ2-3; TRBD2 is a possible D gene (5 bases). The CDR3 loop spans 15 amino acids. Germline CDR1 is GTSNPN and CDR2 is SVGIG (reference sequence). The V end lost 5 bases, the J end lost 8 bases, and 23 bases lay between the germline ends. The CDR3 reads CAWGVASLSEVTQYF. CDR3 in DNA: TGTGCCTGGGGGGTGGCTTCGCTCTCGGAGGTTACGCAGTATTTT.

This chain uses TRBV28 with TRBJ1-2; D is unresolved. Germline CDR1 MDHEN, CDR2 SYDVKM. Trimming pared 4 bases from V and 3 bases from J, leaving 12 bases between. CDR3 length: 14 residues. The CDR3, as DNA: TGTGCCAGCAGTTATCCTGGTGGCCACTATGGCTACACCTTC. Its protein is CASSYPGGHYGYTF.

The chain has TRBV9 and TRBJ2-1; tentative D call: TRBD2 (7 bases). The CDR3 has 14 amino acids. Per germline, CDR1 SGDLS and CDR2 YYNGEE. Trimming left V 0 bases short and J 10 bases short, with 14 bases between. The CDR3 is CASSVGTGGNEQFF. In DNA form, the CDR3 reads TGTGCCAGCAGCGTAGGAACGGGGGGCAACGAGCAGTTCTTC. Drawing the rest from reference TRBV9 and TRBJ2-1, the complete variable domain is DSGVTQTPKHLITATGQRVTLRCSPRSGDLSVYWYQQSLDQGLQFLIQYYNGEERAKGNILERFSAQQFPDLHSELNLSSLELGDSALYFCASSVGTGGNEQFFGPGTRLTVL.

The V and J genes are TRBV6-6 and TRBJ1-2; no definite D call. This CDR3 is 13 amino acids long. Trimming cost V 7 bases and J 6 bases, with 15 bases left between them. Germline V CDR1 and CDR2: MNHNY, SVGAGI (reference sequence). The CDR3 here is CASTWRGQDGYTF. For the CDR3, the DNA is TGTGCCAGCACCTGGCGGGGTCAGGATGGCTACACCTTC.

This rearrangement joins TRBV21-1 to TRBJ1-1. TRBV21-1 has pseudogene status. The length of the CDR3 is 14 residues. The CDR3 DNA reads as TGTGCCAGCAGCAAAGTGGGGGGGGCCACTGAAGCTTTCTTT. It specifies CASSKVGGATEAFF.

DNA of the CDR3: TGTGCCAGCAGCGTAGATTCCGGAGCTAACTATGGCTACACCTTC. Translating gives CASSVDSGANYGYTF. J is TRBJ1-2 and V is TRBV9, with D unresolved. This CDR3 region has 15 residues. Trimming removed 0 bases at V and 0 bases at J, with 9 bases between. Germline assignment: CDR1 SGDLS and CDR2 YYNGEE. The full variable domain, rest sourced from reference TRBV9 and TRBJ1-2, is DSGVTQTPKHLITATGQRVTLRCSPRSGDLSVYWYQQSLDQGLQFLIQYYNGEERAKGNILERFSAQQFPDLHSELNLSSLELGDSALYFCASSVDSGANYGYTFGSGTRLTVV.

The chain joins TRBV27 to TRBJ1-5; 7 bases map to TRBD1. The CDR3 contains 16 residues. Germline V CDR1 and CDR2: MNHEY, SMNVEV (reference sequence). Trimming cost V 5 bases and J 6 bases; bases outside gene matches: 13. This CDR3 is CASSTRTGGPTQPQHF. CDR3 coding DNA: TGTGCCAGCAGTACCCGGACAGGCGGACCCACTCAGCCCCAGCATTTT.

The genes are TRBV6-5 and TRBJ1-2; 8 bases are a match to TRBD1. Trimming at V came to 0 bases and at J to 4 bases, leaving 7 bases not matched to a gene. The CDR3 runs to 16 residues. Germline V gene lookup returns CDR1 MNHEY and CDR2 SVGAGI. CDR3 sequence (DNA): TGTGCCAGCAGTTACTCGGTAAAAACAGGGGGCTATGGCTACACCTTC. As protein: CASSYSVKTGGYGYTF.

V usage is TRBV10-3 and J usage is TRBJ1-3, with a possible D match to TRBD1 (5 bases). In germline, CDR1 is ENHRY, CDR2 SYGVKD. The CDR3 runs to 16 residues. Trimming took off 6 bases at V and 0 bases at J, with 15 bases between the two ends. The CDR3 spells CAISQGGAVSGNTIYF. CDR3 coding DNA: TGTGCCATCAGCCAAGGAGGGGCAGTCTCTGGAAACACCATATATTTT.

Of note for this clone: As the CDR3 is not closed by the conserved phenylalanine or tryptophan, this likely results from a read error. No DNA is shown, since the ends of the CDR3 on it are uncertain; the CDR3 is the one TCRdb lists. CDR3 in amino acids: CASRLKGEVLRV. The gene calls are TRBV2 and TRBJ1-2. CDR1 is SNHLY and CDR2 is FYNNEI in the germline V gene. The CDR3 is 12 amino acids in total, end residues counted.

This clone was observed a handful of times. The chain couples TRBV6-5 to TRBJ2-2; D is unresolved. Trimming took off 0 bases at V and 1 base at J, with 9 bases between the two ends. The CDR3 has 16 residues. The germline CDR1 and CDR2 sequences are MNHEY and SVGAGI. The CDR3 nucleotides read TGTGCCAGCAGTTACTCGAGGTGGTTGAACACCGGGGAGCTGTTTTTT. Translating it yields CASSYSRWLNTGELFF.

The chain couples TRBV9 to TRBJ1-5; 9 bases fit TRBD1. V shed 3 bases and J 4 bases; nucleotides not matched to a gene: 5. The CDR3 sequence is 15 residues long. CDR1 is SGDLS and CDR2 is YYNGEE in the germline V gene. The CDR3 is CASSATGGGNQPQHF. The DNA of the CDR3 is TGTGCCAGCAGCGCCACAGGGGGCGGGAATCAGCCCCAGCATTTT. The full variable domain, its missing parts supplied by reference TRBV9 and TRBJ1-5, is DSGVTQTPKHLITATGQRVTLRCSPRSGDLSVYWYQQSLDQGLQFLIQYYNGEERAKGNILERFSAQQFPDLHSELNLSSLELGDSALYFCASSATGGGNQPQHFGDGTRLSIL.

V is TRBV4-3 and J is TRBJ2-2; perhaps TRBD2 as D (5 bases). Germline lookup yields CDR1 LGHNA and CDR2 YSLEER. The ends were cut back, 4 bases at V and 5 bases at J, with 14 bases in the middle. This CDR3 has 15 amino acids. Here the CDR3 DNA reads TGCGCCAGCAGCCGGTCACAACTAGATACCGGGGAGCTGTTTTTT. It translates to CASSRSQLDTGELFF.

This sequence joins TRBV7-6 and TRBJ2-7; no clear D gene. V lost 5 bases and J lost 3, with 11 bases in between. In germline, CDR1 is SGHVS, CDR2 FNYEAQ. There are 13 residues in the CDR3. The CDR3 nucleotides are TGTGCCAGCAGCCAAACAAGTGGCTACGAGCAGTACTTC. Translated: CASSQTSGYEQYF.

The chain couples TRBV5-1 to TRBJ2-3; 9 nucleotides match TRBD2. The ends lost 2 bases at V and 4 bases at J; junction bases unmatched: 5. From germline, CDR1 is SGHRS and CDR2 YFSETQ. This CDR3 spans 15 amino acids. In DNA form, the CDR3 reads TGCGCCAGCAGCTTTGAGCGGGGGGCCTCAGATACGCAGTATTTT. The encoded protein is CASSFERGASDTQYF.

The chain carries TRBV11-1 and TRBJ1-1; 7 bases line up with TRBD1. The CDR3 loop spans 13 amino acids. From germline, CDR1 is SGHAT and CDR2 FQDESV (reference sequence). Unmatched junction bases numbered 7, after V lost 6 bases and J lost 6 bases. Here the CDR3 reads CASSYRQGAEAFF. The CDR3 nucleotides are TGTGCCAGCAGTTACCGACAGGGTGCTGAAGCTTTCTTT.

This chain uses TRBV2 with TRBJ2-2; tentative D call: TRBD2 (7 bases). The length of the CDR3 is 17 residues. Germline assignment: CDR1 SNHLY and CDR2 FYNNEI. Trimming shortened V by 7 bases and J by 5 bases, and 23 bases separated the two germline ends. In DNA, the CDR3 is TGTGCCAGCACCACGAACGAGGGGGGGCTGGAGACCGGGGAGCTGTTTTTT. Its translation: CASTTNEGGLETGELFF. Together with reference TRBV2 and TRBJ2-2, the CDR3 gives the full variable domain: EPEVTQTPSHQVTQMGQEVILRCVPISNHLYFYWYRQILGQKVEFLVSFYNNEISEKSEIFDDQFSVERPDGSNFTLKIRSTKLEDSAMYFCASTTNEGGLETGELFFGEGSRLTVL.

This clone was seen just once. The chain is built from TRBV5-8 and TRBJ2-4; D may be TRBD2 (6 bases). Germline V gene data show CDR1 as SGHTS and CDR2 as YDEGEE. The V gene lost 5 bases and the J gene lost 8 bases, with 14 bases spanning the gap. The CDR3 has 13 amino acids. As DNA, the CDR3 is TGTGCCAGCAGGTTGCCGGGGGTAGACATTCAGTACTTC. Translation gives CASRLPGVDIQYF.

CDR3 coding DNA: TGCGCCAGCAGTGAGGGCGGGGAACCCGCAGAGCAGTACTTC. Its translation is CASSEGGEPAEQYF. The gene calls are TRBV10-2 and TRBJ2-7; D may be TRBD2 (6 bases). CDR3 length equals 14 residues. Trimming shortened V by 2 bases and J by 7 bases, and 15 bases separated the two germline ends. The V gene's germline CDR1 is WSHSY and CDR2 SAAADI.

The chain has TRBV9 and TRBJ2-5, with D perhaps TRBD1 (5 bases). This CDR3 region has 15 residues. V lost 0 bases and J 5 bases, leaving 14 bases between the germline ends. Germline V gene lookup returns CDR1 SGDLS and CDR2 YYNGEE. The CDR3 sequence is CASSVGGRVEETQYF. For the CDR3, the DNA is TGTGCCAGCAGCGTAGGAGGCAGGGTTGAGGAGACCCAGTACTTC.

The chain is built from TRBV2 and TRBJ2-5, with D tentatively TRBD2 (6 bases). The CDR3 is 13 amino acids. Germline CDR1 is SNHLY and CDR2 is FYNNEI. V was shortened by 3 bases and J by 5 bases, with 10 bases between the two germline ends. The CDR3 sequence is CASSDAGRETQYF. The CDR3 coding sequence is TGTGCCAGCAGTGACGCGGGGAGGGAGACCCAGTACTTC. Complete variable domain (other parts from reference TRBV2 and TRBJ2-5): EPEVTQTPSHQVTQMGQEVILRCVPISNHLYFYWYRQILGQKVEFLVSFYNNEISEKSEIFDDQFSVERPDGSNFTLKIRSTKLEDSAMYFCASSDAGRETQYFGPGTRLLVL.

The chain uses TRBV7-9 and TRBJ2-7, with 8 bases aligning to TRBD1. With 4 bases clipped from V and 3 bases from J, the junction kept 11 bases outside the gene matches. This CDR3 spans 16 amino acids. From germline, CDR1 is SEHNR and CDR2 FQNEAQ (reference sequence). The CDR3 sequence is CASSSTGAGGYYEQYF. The DNA of the CDR3 is TGTGCCAGCAGCTCGACAGGGGCTGGGGGCTACTACGAGCAGTACTTC.

This clone was observed once. This chain links TRBV12-3 or TRBV12-4 with TRBJ1-5, with D tentatively TRBD1 (6 bases). This CDR3 is built from 13 residues. The ends were cut back, 5 bases at V and 7 bases at J, with 12 bases in the middle. CDR3 residues: CASSPDRKQPQHF. In DNA, the CDR3 is TGTGCCAGCAGTCCGGACAGAAAGCAGCCCCAGCATTTT.

The chain's CDR3 is CASSSPREDTQYF. CDR3 coding DNA: TGTGCCAGCAGTTCCCCGAGAGAAGATACGCAGTATTTT. The J gene is TRBJ2-3, the V gene TRBV28; D ambiguous. Germline values: CDR1 MDHEN, CDR2 SYDVKM. CDR3 length equals 13 residues. The V end was cut by 4 bases, the J end by 5 bases, with 10 bases between.

The rearrangement links TRBV29-1 to TRBJ1-1; D possibly corresponds to TRBD1 (5 bases). This CDR3 spans 13 amino acids. Per germline, CDR1 SQVTM and CDR2 ANQGSEA. The V gene lost 2 bases and the J gene lost 11 bases, with 18 bases spanning the gap. CDR3 nucleotide sequence: TGCAGCGTTGAACGGGACGGCCTCCGGGAGGCTTTCTTT. Its protein is CSVERDGLREAFF.

The chain recombines TRBV6-5 with TRBJ1-5; 8 bases align to TRBD1. Unmatched junction bases numbered 4, after V lost 5 bases and J lost 4 bases. Germline loops: CDR1 MNHEY, CDR2 SVGAGI. The CDR3 sequence is 14 residues long. CDR3 nucleotides: TGTGCCAGCAGTCCCCGGACAGGGAATCAGCCCCAGCATTTT. This sequence encodes CASSPRTGNQPQHF.

V gene TRBV6-2 or TRBV6-3 combines with J gene TRBJ1-5; 7 bases align to TRBD1. The trim removed 2 bases at V and 6 bases at J, leaving 7 bases unmatched. Germline V CDR1 and CDR2: MNHEY, SVGEGT. The CDR3 loop spans 15 amino acids. The CDR3 protein is CASSYKQGWGQPQHF. CDR3 sequence (DNA): TGTGCCAGCAGTTACAAACAGGGGTGGGGTCAGCCCCAGCATTTT.

This clone has only one observation. J is TRBJ2-7 and V is TRBV15; no reliable D call. Trimming pared 0 bases from V and 6 bases from J, leaving 12 bases between. Germline V lookup: CDR1 LNHNV, CDR2 YYDKDF (reference sequence). CDR3 length: 14 residues. As DNA, the CDR3 is TGTGCCACCAGCAGAGACAGGCTCTGGGTCGAGCAGTACTTC. Translating it yields CATSRDRLWVEQYF.

This chain links TRBV28 with TRBJ2-3, with D unresolved. The CDR3 is made up of 14 amino acids. Germline CDR1 is MDHEN and CDR2 is SYDVKM. V lost 3 bases and J 1 base, leaving 8 bases between the germline ends. CDR3 DNA: TGTGCCAGCAGTTTGGTAGGAGGCACAGATACGCAGTATTTT. Translation: CASSLVGGTDTQYF.

Comments on this clone: This CDR3 is also generated by other DNA sequences in the sample. The rearrangement links TRBV5-1 to TRBJ1-4; D possibly corresponds to TRBD1 (5 bases). From germline, CDR1 is SGHRS and CDR2 YFSETQ. CDR3 size: 14 residues. The V end lost 0 bases, the J end lost 5 bases, and 8 bases lay between the germline ends. CDR3 amino acids: CASSLGGPNEKLFF. The CDR3 coding sequence is TGCGCCAGCAGCTTGGGGGGCCCAAATGAAAAACTGTTTTTT.